A single sample is the source of the 16 T cell receptor beta chains below, sequenced in a study of preoperative IRX-2 immunotherapy in early breast cancer. Some clones are missing from TCRdb's copy, which holds only in-frame ones; the method was immunoSEQ multiplex PCR. The sample shows 34,000 or so clones, about 95% of them seen only once. Sample treatment: preoperative locoregional IRX-2 cytokine immunotherapy. Sampling was carried out from a patient treated with IRX-2 immunotherapy. The receptors here all came from a human donor with breast cancer.

The CDR3 loop is CASTLGDLGEQYF. CDR3 DNA: TGTGCCAGCACCTTGGGGGACTTAGGTGAGCAGTACTTC. The V gene is TRBV13, the J gene TRBJ2-7; TRBD2 might be the D (6 bases). The CDR3 length is 13 residues. Germline lookup yields CDR1 PRHDT and CDR2 FYEKMQ (reference sequence). The V and J ends lost 7 bases and 7 bases respectively, with 17 bases between them. The whole variable domain, filled in from reference TRBV13 and TRBJ2-7, reads AAGVIQSPRHLIKEKRETATLKCYPIPRHDTVYWYQQGPGQDPQFLISFYEKMQSDKGSIPDRFSAQQFSDYHSELNMSSLELGDSALYFCASTLGDLGEQYFGPGTRLTVT.

The rearrangement links TRBV4-2 to TRBJ2-7, with 7 bases aligning to TRBD1. Germline lookup yields CDR1 LGHNA and CDR2 YNFKEQ. The CDR3 loop spans 16 amino acids. J lost 6 bases, V lost 0 bases, and 11 bases had no gene match. The chain's CDR3 is CASSQEATGALGEQYF. The CDR3 DNA is TGTGCCAGCAGCCAAGAAGCTACAGGGGCGTTAGGCGAGCAGTACTTC.

The chain uses TRBV6-1 and TRBJ2-7; no reliable D call. The CDR3 has 12 residues. Germline V gives CDR1 MNHNS, CDR2 SASEGT. The germline V and J ends were trimmed by 5 bases and 3 bases, with 8 bases remaining between them. The CDR3 coding sequence is TGTGCCAGCAGTTCACAGTTCTACGAGCAGTACTTC. Translating gives CASSSQFYEQYF.

This chain joins TRBV7-2 and TRBJ2-7, with D tentatively TRBD2 (6 bases). V dropped 5 bases and J dropped 3 bases, with 17 bases sitting between them. CDR3 length equals 15 residues. Per the germline V gene, CDR1 is SGHTA and CDR2 is FQGNSA. CDR3 bases: TGTGCCAGCAGCCCCGGGACTTGGACCCTCTACGAGCAGTACTTC. Residues: CASSPGTWTLYEQYF.

The chain recombines TRBV4-3 with TRBJ1-5; D may be TRBD1 (5 bases). CDR3 length: 19 residues. Germline CDR1 LGHNA, CDR2 YSLEER. The V end was cut by 1 base, the J end by 1 base, with 20 bases between. The CDR3 here is CASSQVIQGTESSNQPQHF. In DNA form, the CDR3 reads TGCGCCAGCAGCCAAGTGATTCAGGGAACGGAATCGAGCAATCAGCCCCAGCATTTT.

The chain combines TRBV7-9 with TRBJ1-4; 7 nucleotides match TRBD1. The CDR3 spans 11 residues. V trimming: 7 bases; J trimming: 12 bases; junction bases outside the gene matches: 5. Germline V lookup: CDR1 SEHNR, CDR2 FQNEAQ (reference sequence). The CDR3 sequence: CASTYGQELFF. In DNA, the CDR3 is TGTGCCAGCACCTACGGACAGGAACTGTTTTTT.

The chain joins TRBV10-3 to TRBJ2-7; 11 bases align to TRBD2. CDR3 size: 15 residues. Germline CDR1 ENHRY, CDR2 SYGVKD. J was trimmed by 3 bases and V by 2 bases; bases with no gene match: 3. The CDR3 spells CAISEAGLADYEQYF. CDR3 DNA: TGTGCCATCAGTGAGGCGGGACTAGCGGACTACGAGCAGTACTTC.

This chain joins TRBV28 and TRBJ2-3; D is possibly TRBD2 (5 bases). This CDR3 is 14 amino acids long. In germline, CDR1 is MDHEN, CDR2 SYDVKM. V was shortened by 7 bases and J by 4 bases, with 15 bases between the two germline ends. DNA for the CDR3: TGTGCCAGCACGGAGGTAGTCGGAGCAGATACGCAGTATTTT. Translation gives CASTEVVGADTQYF. The whole variable domain, remainder taken from reference TRBV28 and TRBJ2-3, is DVKVTQSSRYLVKRTGEKVFLECVQDMDHENMFWYRQDPGLGLRLIYFSYDVKMKEKGDIPEGYSVSREKKERFSLILESASTNQTSMYLCASTEVVGADTQYFGPGTRLTVL.

The chain has TRBV7-2 and TRBJ2-4; D unresolved. Germline loops: CDR1 SGHTA, CDR2 FQGNSA. The CDR3 is made up of 14 amino acids. Trimming took off 2 bases at V and 9 bases at J, with 14 bases between the two ends. In DNA form, the CDR3 reads TGTGCCAGCAGCTTACCCGGCCATGGTACCATTCAGTACTTC. The encoded protein is CASSLPGHGTIQYF.

This chain uses TRBV18 with TRBJ2-5; 8 bases match TRBD2. This CDR3 spans 14 amino acids. Germline assignment: CDR1 KGHSH and CDR2 LQKENI. V lost 3 bases and J lost 4; bases outside the gene matches: 4. CDR3 amino acids: CASSPGGARETQYF. CDR3 coding DNA: TGTGCCAGCTCACCCGGGGGGGCCAGAGAGACCCAGTACTTC.

V and J are TRBV13 and TRBJ2-7; TRBD1 matches 9 bases. Trimming at V came to 5 bases and at J to 7 bases, leaving 6 bases not matched to a gene. Germline V gene data show CDR1 as PRHDT and CDR2 as FYEKMQ (reference sequence). This CDR3 contains 13 residues. The CDR3 region is CASSLGTGHEQYF. CDR3 DNA: TGTGCCAGCAGCCTCGGGACAGGGCATGAGCAGTACTTC.

V and J are TRBV18 and TRBJ1-2; D might be TRBD1 (5 bases). Germline V gene lookup returns CDR1 KGHSH and CDR2 LQKENI. CDR3 length: 13 residues. V lost 2 bases to trimming and J lost 7 bases, with 11 bases between them. CDR3 amino acids: CASSPSGRSGYTF. Here the CDR3 DNA reads TGTGCCAGCTCACCATCAGGGCGGAGTGGCTACACCTTC.

This chain links TRBV15 with TRBJ2-1; D gene ambiguous. CDR3 length equals 14 residues. Trimming left V 2 bases short and J 9 bases short, with 14 bases between. CDR1 and CDR2 (germline): LNHNV, YYDKDF (reference sequence). The CDR3 spells CATSRPRPDGEQFF. In DNA form, the CDR3 reads TGTGCCACCAGCAGACCGCGGCCAGACGGTGAGCAGTTCTTC.

This sequence joins TRBV27 and TRBJ2-2, with 7 bases lining up with TRBD1. The V gene end was trimmed by 6 bases and the J gene end by 0 bases; junction bases not matched to a gene: 1. CDR3 length equals 14 residues. Germline V gene sequence: CDR1 MNHEY, CDR2 SMNVEV (reference sequence). CDR3 protein: CASRGGPNTGELFF. The CDR3 nucleotides read TGTGCCAGCAGAGGGGGCCCGAACACCGGGGAGCTGTTTTTT.

The chain links TRBV6-6 to TRBJ2-3; TRBD2 matches at 8 bases. The CDR3 totals 16 residues. Germline CDR1 MNHNY, CDR2 SVGAGI (reference sequence). Unmatched junction bases numbered 8, after V lost 2 bases and J lost 4 bases. This CDR3 reads CASSYPGTSLSDTQYF. CDR3 DNA sequence: TGTGCCAGCAGTTACCCCGGGACTAGTCTTTCAGATACGCAGTATTTT.

The CDR3 spells CASSPPGAGEQYF. The CDR3 DNA sequence: TGTGCCAGCAGTCCTCCCGGGGCGGGTGAGCAGTACTTC. The chain carries TRBV5-6 and TRBJ2-7; possibly TRBD1 or TRBD2 for D (5 bases each). Germline-derived CDR1 and CDR2 are SGHDT and YYEEEE. This CDR3 spans 13 amino acids. V was trimmed by 5 bases and J by 7 bases, leaving 16 bases between them.